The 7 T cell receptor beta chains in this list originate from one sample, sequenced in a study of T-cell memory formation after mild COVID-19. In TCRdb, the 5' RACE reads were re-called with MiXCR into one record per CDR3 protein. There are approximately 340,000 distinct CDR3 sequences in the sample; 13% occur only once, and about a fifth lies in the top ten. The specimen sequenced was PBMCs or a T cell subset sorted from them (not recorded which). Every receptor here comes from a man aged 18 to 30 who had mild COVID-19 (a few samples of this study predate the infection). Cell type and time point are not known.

CDR3 region: CASRADNLYEQYV. The CDR3 bases are TGTGCCAGCAGAGCGGATAACCTCTACGAGCAGTACGTC. The rearrangement links TRBV7-9 to TRBJ2-7; perhaps TRBD2 as D (5 bases). The V end was cut by 6 bases, the J end by 3 bases, with 12 bases between. Per the germline V gene, CDR1 is SEHNR and CDR2 is FQNEAQ (reference sequence). This CDR3 spans 13 amino acids.

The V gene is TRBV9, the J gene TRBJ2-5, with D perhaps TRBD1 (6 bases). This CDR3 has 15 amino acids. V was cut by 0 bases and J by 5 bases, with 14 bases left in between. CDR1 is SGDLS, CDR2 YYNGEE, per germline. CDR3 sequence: CASSVVDSSWETQYF. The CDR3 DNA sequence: TGTGCCAGCAGCGTAGTGGACAGTTCCTGGGAGACCCAGTACTTC.

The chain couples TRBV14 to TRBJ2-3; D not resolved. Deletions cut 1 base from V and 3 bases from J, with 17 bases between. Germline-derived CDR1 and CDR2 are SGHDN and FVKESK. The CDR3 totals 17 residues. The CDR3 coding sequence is TGTGCCAGCAGCCAAGTAGACCGCCGGCCCCCAACAGATACGCAGTATTTT. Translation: CASSQVDRRPPTDTQYF.

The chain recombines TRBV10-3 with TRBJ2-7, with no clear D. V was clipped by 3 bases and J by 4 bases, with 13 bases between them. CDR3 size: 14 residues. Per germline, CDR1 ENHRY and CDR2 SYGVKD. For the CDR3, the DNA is TGTGCCATCAGTGATCGTGGGCGGAGATACGAGCAGTACGTC. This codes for CAISDRGRRYEQYV.

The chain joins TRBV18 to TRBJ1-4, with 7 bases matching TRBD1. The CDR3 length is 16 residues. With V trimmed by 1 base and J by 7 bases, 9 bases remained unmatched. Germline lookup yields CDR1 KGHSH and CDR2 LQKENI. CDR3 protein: CASSPQMTGKGEKLFF. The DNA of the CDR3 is TGTGCCAGCTCACCACAGATGACAGGGAAGGGTGAAAAACTGTTTTTT.

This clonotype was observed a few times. CDR3 nucleotides: TGCGCCAGCAGCTCGGAGGGGGAAATCATTCAGTACTTC. Amino acids: CASSSEGEIIQYF. The rearrangement joins TRBV5-1 to TRBJ2-4, with D possibly called TRBD1 or TRBD2 (6 bases each). The CDR3 contains 13 residues. V was trimmed by 3 bases and J by 9 bases, leaving 13 bases between them. Germline loops: CDR1 SGHRS, CDR2 YFSETQ.

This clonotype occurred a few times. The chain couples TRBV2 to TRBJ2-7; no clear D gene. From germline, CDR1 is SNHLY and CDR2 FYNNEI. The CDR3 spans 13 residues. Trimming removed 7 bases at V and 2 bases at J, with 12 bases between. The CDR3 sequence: CASKVVATYEQYV. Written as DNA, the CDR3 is TGTGCCAGCAAAGTAGTAGCTACCTACGAGCAGTACGTC.